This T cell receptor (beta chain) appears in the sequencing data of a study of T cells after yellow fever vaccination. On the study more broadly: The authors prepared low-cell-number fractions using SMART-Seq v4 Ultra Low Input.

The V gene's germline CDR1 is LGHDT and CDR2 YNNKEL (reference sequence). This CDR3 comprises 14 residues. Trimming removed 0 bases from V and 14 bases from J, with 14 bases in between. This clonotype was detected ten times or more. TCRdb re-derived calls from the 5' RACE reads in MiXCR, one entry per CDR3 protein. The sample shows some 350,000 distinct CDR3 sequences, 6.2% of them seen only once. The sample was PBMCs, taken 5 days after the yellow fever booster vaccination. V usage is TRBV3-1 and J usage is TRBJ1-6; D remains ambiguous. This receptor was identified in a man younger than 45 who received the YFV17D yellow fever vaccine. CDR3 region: CASSQDLGSLALHF. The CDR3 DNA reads TGTGCCAGCAGCCAAGATCTTGGCAGTTTGGCCCTCCACTTT.